These 6 T cell receptor beta chains share one sample of origin, sequenced in a study of T cell responses to AZD1222 COVID-19 vaccine. Measured with immunoSEQ multiplex PCR; TCRdb has only the in-frame clones, and not every one. This table holds 150,000 to 200,000 clones, roughly 94% found once. This sample comprised peripheral blood, obtained 28 days after the second AZD1222 dose. The source is an adult who received the AZD1222 COVID-19 vaccine.

As concerns this clone: The same CDR3 can be traced to other DNA sequences in this sample. The chain couples TRBV3-1 (or the pseudogene TRBV3-2) to TRBJ1-5; the match to TRBD1 covers 10 bases. This CDR3 spans 15 amino acids. The germline gives CDR1 LGHDT, CDR2 YNNKEL (reference sequence). V gave up 1 base and J gave up 4 bases; unmatched junction bases: 1. The CDR3 nucleotides read TGTGCCAGCAGCCAAGGGGGACAGGGGAATCAGCCCCAGCATTTT. Its translation is CASSQGGQGNQPQHF.

The chain uses TRBV5-4 and TRBJ2-1; the match to TRBD2 covers 8 bases. Per germline, CDR1 SGHNT and CDR2 YYREEE (reference sequence). The CDR3 runs to 16 residues. The V and J ends lost 4 bases and 3 bases, in that order; junction bases with no gene match: 9. For the CDR3, the DNA is TGTGCCAGCAGCCGGACACTAGCGGAGCACTACAATGAGCAGTTCTTC. As protein: CASSRTLAEHYNEQFF. The whole variable domain, filled in from reference TRBV5-4 and TRBJ2-1, reads ETGVTQSPTHLIKTRGQQVTLRCSSQSGHNTVSWYQQALGQGPQFIFQYYREEENGRGNFPPRFSGLQFPNYSSELNVNALELDDSALYLCASSRTLAEHYNEQFFGPGTRLTVL.

CDR3 bases: TGTGCCTGGAGAAACAGAGGTAATGAAAAACTGTTTTTT. Translated, it gives CAWRNRGNEKLFF. The chain joins TRBV30 to TRBJ1-4; D is undetermined. Looked up from germline, CDR1 is GTSNPN and CDR2 is SVGIG (reference sequence). This CDR3 spans 13 amino acids. The germline V and J ends were trimmed by 3 bases and 4 bases, with 9 bases remaining between them.

The chain is built from TRBV28 and TRBJ2-7; the D is unclear. The germline CDR1 and CDR2 sequences are MDHEN and SYDVKM. Trimming stripped 5 bases from V and 5 bases from J, with 7 bases between. CDR3 length equals 11 residues. The CDR3 protein is CASSLVHEQYF. CDR3 bases: TGTGCCAGCAGTCTCGTCCACGAGCAGTACTTC.

The chain couples TRBV10-3 to TRBJ2-3, with a possible D match to TRBD1 (6 bases). This CDR3 comprises 12 residues. The ends were cut back, 5 bases at V and 6 bases at J, with 9 bases in the middle. From germline, CDR1 is ENHRY and CDR2 SYGVKD. The CDR3 sequence: CAISPGVDTQYF. The CDR3 DNA reads TGTGCCATCAGTCCAGGGGTGGATACGCAGTATTTT.

The gene calls are TRBV7-6 and TRBJ1-3; possibly TRBD1 for D (6 bases). V was clipped by 2 bases and J by 0 bases, with 8 bases between them. CDR1 SGHVS and CDR2 FNYEAQ come from the germline V gene. This CDR3 contains 15 residues. The CDR3 spells CASSLRTVSGNTIYF. CDR3 nucleotide sequence: TGTGCCAGCAGCTTAAGGACAGTCTCTGGAAACACCATATATTTT.